This T cell receptor beta chain derives from a study of Graves' ophthalmopathy and Graves' hyperthyroidism. Amplifying from RNA transcripts, the study obtained TCR beta CDR3 regions. After a first-round RT-PCR with HTBI primers, a second-round multiplex PCR was run. Each CDR3 protein is one row after TCRdb ran MiXCR on the multiplex PCR reads. This table holds approximately 160,000 distinct CDR3 sequences, around 39% found once. Germline CDR1 and CDR2: MNHEY and SVGEGT. V lost 7 bases and J 0 bases, leaving 9 bases between the germline ends. CDR3 length: 13 residues. This clonotype appeared many times. For donors with ophthalmopathy, the disease showed moderate-to-severe activity, reached CAS ≥3 and NOSPECS ≥4, and had lasted under 3 months.

The V call is TRBV6-2 or TRBV6-3, the J call TRBJ1-1; no reliable D call. The clonotype originates from a man aged 30 to 39 with Graves' ophthalmopathy. Sequencing was performed on peripheral blood. CDR3 residues: CASTDVVNTEAFF. DNA of the CDR3: TGTGCCAGCACCGACGTCGTGAACACTGAAGCTTTCTTT.